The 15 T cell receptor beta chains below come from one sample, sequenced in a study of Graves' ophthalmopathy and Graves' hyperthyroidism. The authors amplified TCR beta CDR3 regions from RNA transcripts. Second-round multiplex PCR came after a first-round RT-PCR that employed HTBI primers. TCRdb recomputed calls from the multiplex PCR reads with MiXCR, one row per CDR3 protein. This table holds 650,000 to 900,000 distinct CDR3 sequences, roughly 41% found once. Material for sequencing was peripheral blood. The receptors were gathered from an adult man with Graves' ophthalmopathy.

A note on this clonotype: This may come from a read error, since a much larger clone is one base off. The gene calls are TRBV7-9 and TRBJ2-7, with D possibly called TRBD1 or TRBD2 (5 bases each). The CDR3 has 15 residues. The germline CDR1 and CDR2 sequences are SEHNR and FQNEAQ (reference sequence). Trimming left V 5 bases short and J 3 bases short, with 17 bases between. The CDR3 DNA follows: TGTGCCAGCAGCGCCGGGGCACGGACGAACTACGAGCAGTACTTC. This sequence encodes CASSAGARTNYEQYF. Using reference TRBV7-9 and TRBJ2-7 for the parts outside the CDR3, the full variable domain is DTGVSQNPRHKITKRGQNVTFRCDPISEHNRLYWYRQTLGQGPEFLTYFQNEAQLEKSRLLSDRFSAERPKGSFSTLEIQRTEQGDSAMYLCASSAGARTNYEQYFGPGTRLTVT.

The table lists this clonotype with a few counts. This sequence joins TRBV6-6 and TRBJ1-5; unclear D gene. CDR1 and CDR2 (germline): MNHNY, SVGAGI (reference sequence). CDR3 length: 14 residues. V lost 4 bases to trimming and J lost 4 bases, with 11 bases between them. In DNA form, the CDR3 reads TGTGCCAGCAGTTCCGGGTATGGGAATCAGCCCCAGCATTTT. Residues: CASSSGYGNQPQHF.

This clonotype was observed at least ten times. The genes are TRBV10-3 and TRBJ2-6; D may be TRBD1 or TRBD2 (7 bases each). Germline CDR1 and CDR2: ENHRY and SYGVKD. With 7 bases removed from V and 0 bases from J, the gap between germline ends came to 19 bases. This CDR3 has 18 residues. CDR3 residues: CAITRGEGAASGANVLTF. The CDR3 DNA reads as TGTGCCATCACCCGCGGGGAGGGGGCTGCCTCTGGGGCCAACGTCCTGACTTTC.

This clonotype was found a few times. CDR3 loop: CSARGQEPYEQYF. The CDR3, as DNA: TGCAGTGCTAGAGGACAGGAACCGTACGAGCAGTACTTC. The chain joins TRBV20-1 to TRBJ2-7, with D tentatively TRBD1 (6 bases). CDR1 and CDR2 (germline): DFQATT, SNEGSKA (reference sequence). The V and J ends lost 1 base and 4 bases respectively, with 11 bases between them. The CDR3 extends over 13 amino acids.

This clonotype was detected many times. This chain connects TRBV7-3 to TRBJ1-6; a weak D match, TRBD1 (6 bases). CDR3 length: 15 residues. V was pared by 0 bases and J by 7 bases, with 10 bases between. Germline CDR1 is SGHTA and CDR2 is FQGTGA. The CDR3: CASSLTGGRNSPLHF. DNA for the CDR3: TGTGCCAGCAGCTTAACCGGGGGCAGGAATTCACCCCTCCACTTT.

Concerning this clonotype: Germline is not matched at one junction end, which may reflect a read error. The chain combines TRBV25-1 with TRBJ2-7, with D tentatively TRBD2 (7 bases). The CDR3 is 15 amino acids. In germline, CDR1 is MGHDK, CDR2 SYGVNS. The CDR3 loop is CASSLGGGASHEQYF. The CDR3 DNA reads TGTGCCAGCAGTTTAGGTGGGGGGGCCTCCCACGAGCAGTACTTC.

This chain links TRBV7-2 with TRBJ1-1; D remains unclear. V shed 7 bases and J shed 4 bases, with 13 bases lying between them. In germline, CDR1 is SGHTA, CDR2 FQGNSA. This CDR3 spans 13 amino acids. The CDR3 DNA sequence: TGTGCCAGCATGTCATTGGGGAGCACTGAAGCTTTCTTT. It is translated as CASMSLGSTEAFF.

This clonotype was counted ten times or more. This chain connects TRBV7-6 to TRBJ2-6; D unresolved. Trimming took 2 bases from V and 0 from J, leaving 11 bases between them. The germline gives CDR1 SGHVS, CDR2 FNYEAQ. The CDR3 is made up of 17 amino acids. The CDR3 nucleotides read TGTGCCAGCAGCTTACGGGCGAGAATCTCTGGGGCCAACGTCCTGACTTTC. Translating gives CASSLRARISGANVLTF.

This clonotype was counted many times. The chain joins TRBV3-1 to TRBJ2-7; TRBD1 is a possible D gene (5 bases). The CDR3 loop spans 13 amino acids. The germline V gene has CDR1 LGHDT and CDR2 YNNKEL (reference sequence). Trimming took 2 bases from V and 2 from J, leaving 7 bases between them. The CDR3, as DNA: TGTGCCAGCAGCCAATCAGGGCCCTACGAGCAGTACTTC. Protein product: CASSQSGPYEQYF.

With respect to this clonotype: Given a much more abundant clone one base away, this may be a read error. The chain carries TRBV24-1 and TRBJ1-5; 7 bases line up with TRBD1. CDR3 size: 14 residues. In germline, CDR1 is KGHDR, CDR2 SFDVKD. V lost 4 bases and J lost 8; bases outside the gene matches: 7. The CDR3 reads CATSESGGVKPQHF. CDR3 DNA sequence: TGTGCCACCAGTGAGTCAGGGGGGGTCAAGCCCCAGCATTTT.

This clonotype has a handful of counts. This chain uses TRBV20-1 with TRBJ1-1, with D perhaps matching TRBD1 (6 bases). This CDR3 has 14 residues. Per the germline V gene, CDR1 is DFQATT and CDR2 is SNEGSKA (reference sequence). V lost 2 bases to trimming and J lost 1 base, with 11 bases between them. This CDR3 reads CSARPPRGNTEAFF. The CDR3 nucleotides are TGCAGTGCTAGACCGCCCAGGGGGAACACTGAAGCTTTCTTT.

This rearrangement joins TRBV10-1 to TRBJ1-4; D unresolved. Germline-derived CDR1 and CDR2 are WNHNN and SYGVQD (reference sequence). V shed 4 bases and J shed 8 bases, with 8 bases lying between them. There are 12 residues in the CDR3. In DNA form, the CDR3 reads TGCGCCAGCAGTGTTAAGCAGGAAAAACTGTTTTTT. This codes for CASSVKQEKLFF.

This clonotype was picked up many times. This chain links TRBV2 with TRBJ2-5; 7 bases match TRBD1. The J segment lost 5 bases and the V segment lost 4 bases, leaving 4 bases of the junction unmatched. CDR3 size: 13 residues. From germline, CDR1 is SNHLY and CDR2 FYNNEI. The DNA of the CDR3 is TGTGCCAGCAGTGTCGACAGGGTGGAGACCCAGTACTTC. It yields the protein CASSVDRVETQYF.

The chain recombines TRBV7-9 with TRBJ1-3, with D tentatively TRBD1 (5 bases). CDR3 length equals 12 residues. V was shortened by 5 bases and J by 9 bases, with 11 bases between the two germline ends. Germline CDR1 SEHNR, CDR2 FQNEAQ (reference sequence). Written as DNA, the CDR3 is TGTGCCAGCAGCAACCGGGACGGCACCATATATTTT. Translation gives CASSNRDGTIYF.

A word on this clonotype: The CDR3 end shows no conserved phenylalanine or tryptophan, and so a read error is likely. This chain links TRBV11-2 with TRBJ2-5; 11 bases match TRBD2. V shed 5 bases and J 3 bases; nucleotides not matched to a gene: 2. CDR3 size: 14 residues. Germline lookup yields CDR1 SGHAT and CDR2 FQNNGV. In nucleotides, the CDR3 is TGTGCCAGCAGCCTGGGACTAGCGGAAGAGACCCAGTACTGC. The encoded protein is CASSLGLAEETQYC.